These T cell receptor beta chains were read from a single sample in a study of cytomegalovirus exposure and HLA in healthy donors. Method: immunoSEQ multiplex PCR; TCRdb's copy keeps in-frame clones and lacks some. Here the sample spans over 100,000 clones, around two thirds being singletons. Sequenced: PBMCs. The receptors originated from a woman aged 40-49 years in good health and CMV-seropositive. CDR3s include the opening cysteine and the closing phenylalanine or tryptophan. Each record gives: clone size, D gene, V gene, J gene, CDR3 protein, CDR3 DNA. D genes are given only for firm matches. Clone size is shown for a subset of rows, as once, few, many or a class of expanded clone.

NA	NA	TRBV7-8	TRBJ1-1	CASSLKALYRVRGKDTEAFF	TGTGCCAGCAGCTTAAAGGCCCTGTACAGGGTCCGGGGAAAGGACACTGAAGCTTTCTTT
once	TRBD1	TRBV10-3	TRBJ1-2	CATEGTGGNGYTF	TGTGCCACGGAGGGGACAGGGGGCAATGGCTACACCTTC
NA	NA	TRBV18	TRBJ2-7	CASSPGTWETYEQYF	TGTGCCAGCTCACCCGGGACTTGGGAAACCTACGAGCAGTACTTC
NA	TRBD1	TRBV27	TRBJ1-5	CASSPRTGADNQPQHF	TGTGCCAGCAGTCCCCGGACAGGGGCCGACAATCAGCCCCAGCATTTT
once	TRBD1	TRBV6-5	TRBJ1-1	CASIGTGLNTEAFF	TGTGCCAGCATCGGGACAGGCCTGAACACTGAAGCTTTCTTT
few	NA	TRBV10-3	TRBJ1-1	CAISEQVRTEAFF	TGTGCCATCAGTGAGCAGGTTAGAACTGAAGCTTTCTTT
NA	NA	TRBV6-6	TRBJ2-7	CASTPGVYEQYF	TGTGCCAGCACCCCGGGGGTCTACGAGCAGTACTTC
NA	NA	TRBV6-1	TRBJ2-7	CASSDVSEQYF	TGTGCCAGCAGTGATGTCAGCGAGCAGTACTTC
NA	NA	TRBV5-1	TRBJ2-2	CASSLVQAGELFF	TGCGCCAGCAGCTTGGTGCAGGCCGGGGAGCTGTTTTTT
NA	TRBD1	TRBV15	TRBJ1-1	CATSRDTRTGGTEAFF	TGTGCCACCAGCAGAGATACTAGGACAGGGGGTACTGAAGCTTTCTTT
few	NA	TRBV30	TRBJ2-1	CAWSVRRGSYNEQFF	TGTGCCTGGAGTGTACGACGGGGCTCCTACAATGAGCAGTTCTTC
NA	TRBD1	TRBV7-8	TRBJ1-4	CASSLQGGTNEKLFF	TGTGCCAGCAGCCTCCAGGGGGGAACTAATGAAAAACTGTTTTTT
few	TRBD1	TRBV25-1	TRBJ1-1	CASSEYGGTGLGAFF	TGTGCCAGCAGTGAATACGGAGGGACAGGGCTGGGAGCTTTCTTT
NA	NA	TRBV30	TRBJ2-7	CAWNERASYEQYF	TGTGCCTGGAACGAGAGGGCCTCCTACGAGCAGTACTTC
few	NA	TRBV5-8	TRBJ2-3	CASSLGLSTDTQYF	TGTGCCAGCAGCTTGGGACTCAGCACAGATACGCAGTATTTT
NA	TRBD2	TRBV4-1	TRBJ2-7	CASSQDRPGLGVGYEQYF	TGCGCCAGCAGCCAAGATAGGCCGGGACTAGGGGTGGGTTACGAGCAGTACTTC
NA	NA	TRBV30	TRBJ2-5	CAWSVLSVQYF	TGTGCCTGGAGTGTACTTTCGGTACAGTACTTC
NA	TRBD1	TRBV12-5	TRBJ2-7	CASAPFRAGGNEQYF	TGTGCTAGTGCCCCTTTTAGGGCAGGGGGAAACGAGCAGTACTTC
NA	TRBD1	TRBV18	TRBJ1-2	CASSPPGQGAGYTF	TGTGCCAGCTCACCACCGGGACAGGGGGCTGGCTACACCTTC
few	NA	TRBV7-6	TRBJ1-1	CASSLDPTGNGEAFF	TGTGCCAGCAGCTTAGATCCTACGGGGAACGGTGAAGCTTTCTTT
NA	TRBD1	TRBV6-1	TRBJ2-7	CASDSGTVNYEQYF	TGTGCCAGCGATTCCGGGACAGTGAACTACGAGCAGTACTTC
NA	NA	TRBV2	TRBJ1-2	CASSEQGSYGYTF	TGTGCCAGCAGTGAGCAGGGTTCCTATGGCTACACCTTC
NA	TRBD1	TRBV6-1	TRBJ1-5	CASSETGEGNQPQHF	TGTGCCAGCAGTGAAACAGGGGAAGGCAATCAGCCCCAGCATTTT
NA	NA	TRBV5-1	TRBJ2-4	CASSQAGGIQYF	TGCGCCAGCAGCCAGGCAGGTGGCATTCAGTACTTC
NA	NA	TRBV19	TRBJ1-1	CASNRGRNTEAFF	TGTGCCAGTAATAGAGGGAGGAACACTGAAGCTTTCTTT
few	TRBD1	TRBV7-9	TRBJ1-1	CASSPRQGASWSEAFF	TGTGCCAGCAGCCCCCGACAGGGGGCGAGTTGGAGTGAAGCTTTCTTT
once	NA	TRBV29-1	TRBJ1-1	CSVYAGDGAFF	TGCAGCGTATACGCGGGGGATGGGGCTTTCTTT
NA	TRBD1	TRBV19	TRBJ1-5	CASRPGGPNQPQHF	TGTGCCAGTAGGCCAGGGGGCCCAAATCAGCCCCAGCATTTT
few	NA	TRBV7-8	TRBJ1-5	CASSLELLSNQPQHF	TGTGCCAGCAGCTTAGAACTTTTAAGCAATCAGCCCCAGCATTTT
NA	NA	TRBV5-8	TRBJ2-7	CASSAPRFEQYF	TGTGCCAGCAGTGCGCCCCGTTTCGAGCAGTACTTC
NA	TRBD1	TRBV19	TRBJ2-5	CASSRTGNEETQYF	TGTGCCAGTAGCCGGACAGGGAATGAAGAGACCCAGTACTTC
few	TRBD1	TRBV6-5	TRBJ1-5	CASHPEGSGGQPQHF	TGTGCCAGCCACCCCGAGGGCTCAGGGGGGCAGCCCCAGCATTTT